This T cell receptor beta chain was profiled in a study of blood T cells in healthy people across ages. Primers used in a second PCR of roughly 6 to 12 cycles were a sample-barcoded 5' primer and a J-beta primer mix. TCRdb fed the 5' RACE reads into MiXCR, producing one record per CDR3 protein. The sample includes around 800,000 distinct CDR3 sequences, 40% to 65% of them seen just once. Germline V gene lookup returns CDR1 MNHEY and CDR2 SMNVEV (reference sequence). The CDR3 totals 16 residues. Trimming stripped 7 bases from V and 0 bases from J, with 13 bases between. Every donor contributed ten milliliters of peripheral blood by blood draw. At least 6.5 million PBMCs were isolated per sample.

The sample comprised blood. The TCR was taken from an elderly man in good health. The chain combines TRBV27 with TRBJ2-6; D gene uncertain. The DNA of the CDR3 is TGTGCCAGCAAGAACCTCTTAAGCTCTGGGGCCAACGTCCTGACTTTC. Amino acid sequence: CASKNLLSSGANVLTF.